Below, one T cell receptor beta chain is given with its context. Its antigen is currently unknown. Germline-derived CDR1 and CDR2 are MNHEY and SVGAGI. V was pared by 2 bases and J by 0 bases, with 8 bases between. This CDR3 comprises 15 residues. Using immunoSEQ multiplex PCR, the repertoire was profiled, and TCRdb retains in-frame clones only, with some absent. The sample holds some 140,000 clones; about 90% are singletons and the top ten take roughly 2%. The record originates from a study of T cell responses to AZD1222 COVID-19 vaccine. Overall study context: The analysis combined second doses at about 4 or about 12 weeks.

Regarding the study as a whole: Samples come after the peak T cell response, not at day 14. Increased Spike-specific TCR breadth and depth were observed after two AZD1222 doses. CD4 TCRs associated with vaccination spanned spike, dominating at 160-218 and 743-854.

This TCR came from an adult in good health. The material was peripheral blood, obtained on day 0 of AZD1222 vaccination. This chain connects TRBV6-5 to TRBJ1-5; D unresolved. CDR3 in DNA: TGTGCCAGCAGTTACGCGGGCTATAGCAATCAGCCCCAGCATTTT. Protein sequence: CASSYAGYSNQPQHF.